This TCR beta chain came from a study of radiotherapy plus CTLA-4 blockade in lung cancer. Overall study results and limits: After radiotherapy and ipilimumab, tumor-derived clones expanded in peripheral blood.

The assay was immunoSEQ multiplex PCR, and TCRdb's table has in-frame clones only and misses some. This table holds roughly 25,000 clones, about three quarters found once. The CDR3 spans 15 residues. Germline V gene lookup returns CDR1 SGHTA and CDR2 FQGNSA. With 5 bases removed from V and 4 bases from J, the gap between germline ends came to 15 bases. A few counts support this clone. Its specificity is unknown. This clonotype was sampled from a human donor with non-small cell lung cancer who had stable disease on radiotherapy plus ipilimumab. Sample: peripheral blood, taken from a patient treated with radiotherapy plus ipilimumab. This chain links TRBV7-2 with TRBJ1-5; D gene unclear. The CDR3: CASSLGPGWNQPQHF. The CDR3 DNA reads TGTGCCAGCAGCCTCGGACCGGGTTGGAATCAGCCCCAGCATTTT.